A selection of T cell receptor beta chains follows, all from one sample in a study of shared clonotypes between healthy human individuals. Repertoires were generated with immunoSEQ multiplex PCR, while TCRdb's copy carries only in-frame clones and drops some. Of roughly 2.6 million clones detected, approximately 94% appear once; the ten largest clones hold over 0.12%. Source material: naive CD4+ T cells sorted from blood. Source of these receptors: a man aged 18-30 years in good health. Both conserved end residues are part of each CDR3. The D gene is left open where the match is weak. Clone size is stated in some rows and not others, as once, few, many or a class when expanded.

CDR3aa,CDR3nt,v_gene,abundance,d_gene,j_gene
CASSRGTSGSGNEQFF,TGCGCCAGCAGCCGGGGGACTAGCGGGAGTGGCAATGAGCAGTTCTTC,TRBV5-1,NA,TRBD2,TRBJ2-1
CASSQGGAETYEQYF,TGTGCCAGCTCACAAGGGGGCGCGGAGACCTACGAGCAGTACTTC,TRBV18,NA,TRBD1,TRBJ2-7
CASSLTSGLYQETQYF,TGTGCCAGCAGCCTCACTAGCGGATTGTACCAAGAGACCCAGTACTTC,TRBV5-6,NA,TRBD2,TRBJ2-5
CASSSVLTSGAYEQYF,TGTGCCAGCAGCTCCGTCTTGACTAGCGGGGCGTACGAGCAGTACTTC,TRBV7-8,once,TRBD2,TRBJ2-7
CASSTGQSYEQYF,TGTGCCAGTAGTACGGGACAGAGTTACGAGCAGTACTTC,TRBV19,NA,TRBD1,TRBJ2-7
CAWSVLRGGSDTQYF,TGTGCCTGGAGTGTATTACGGGGTGGGTCAGATACGCAGTATTTT,TRBV30,NA,NA,TRBJ2-3
CASSLEGSGANVLTF,TGTGCCAGCAGCTTGGAGGGCTCTGGGGCCAACGTCCTGACTTTC,TRBV5-8,NA,NA,TRBJ2-6
CASSSQAGAAADTQYF,TGTGCCAGCAGTTCCCAAGCGGGAGCGGCGGCAGATACGCAGTATTTT,TRBV27,NA,TRBD2,TRBJ2-3
CASSPGVSSYNEQFF,TGTGCCAGCTCACCAGGGGTAAGCTCCTACAATGAGCAGTTCTTC,TRBV18,NA,NA,TRBJ2-1
CAARPARTDTQYF,TGTGCCGCCCGTCCCGCACGCACAGATACGCAGTATTTT,TRBV6-1,NA,NA,TRBJ2-3
CASSGYSGNTIYF,TGTGCCAGTAGTGGCTACTCTGGAAACACCATATATTTT,TRBV19,NA,NA,TRBJ1-3
CASAGTGRARQETQYF,TGTGCCAGCGCAGGGACAGGGCGGGCTCGCCAAGAGACCCAGTACTTC,TRBV7-9,NA,TRBD1,TRBJ2-5
CASSTISDLEQYF,TGCGCCAGCAGCACCATTAGCGATTTAGAGCAGTACTTC,TRBV5-1,NA,NA,TRBJ2-7
CATSRDIGLAGRGTGELFF,TGTGCCACCAGCAGAGATATAGGCCTAGCGGGGCGGGGGACCGGGGAGCTGTTTTTT,TRBV15,NA,TRBD2,TRBJ2-2
CASSPGSYEQYF,TGTGCCAGCAGCCCCGGGTCCTACGAGCAGTACTTC,TRBV7-3,NA,NA,TRBJ2-7
CAISDSSGHTDTQYF,TGTGCCATCAGTGATTCTAGCGGGCACACAGATACGCAGTATTTT,TRBV10-3,once,TRBD2,TRBJ2-3
CASSLVATEVEQYF,TGTGCCAGCAGCTTGGTGGCAACGGAGGTCGAGCAGTACTTC,TRBV5-4,NA,NA,TRBJ2-7
CASERDRASTDTQYF,TGTGCTAGTGAACGGGACAGGGCTAGCACAGATACGCAGTATTTT,TRBV12-5,NA,TRBD1,TRBJ2-3
CAWKGPNTEAFF,TGTGCCTGGAAGGGTCCGAACACTGAAGCTTTCTTT,TRBV30,few,NA,TRBJ1-1
CASSIQAGGSYEQYF,TGTGCCAGTAGTATTCAAGCGGGAGGTTCCTACGAGCAGTACTTC,TRBV19,NA,TRBD2,TRBJ2-7
CASSLRWGGEQYF,TGTGCCAGCAGTTTACGGTGGGGAGGCGAGCAGTACTTC,TRBV27,NA,NA,TRBJ2-7
CASSMGVGFISGNTIYF,TGTGCCAGTAGTATGGGAGTAGGGTTCATCTCTGGAAACACCATATATTTT,TRBV19,NA,NA,TRBJ1-3